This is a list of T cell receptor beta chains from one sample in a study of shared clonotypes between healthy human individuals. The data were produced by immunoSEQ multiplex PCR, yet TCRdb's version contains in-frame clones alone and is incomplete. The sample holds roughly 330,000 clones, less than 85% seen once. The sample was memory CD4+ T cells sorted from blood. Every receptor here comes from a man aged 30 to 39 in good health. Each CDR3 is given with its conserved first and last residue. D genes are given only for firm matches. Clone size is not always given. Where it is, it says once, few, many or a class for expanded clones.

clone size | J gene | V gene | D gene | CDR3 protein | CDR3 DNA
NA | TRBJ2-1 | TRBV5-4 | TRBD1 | CASSKTGESYNEQFF | TGTGCCAGCAGCAAGACAGGGGAGTCCTACAATGAGCAGTTCTTC
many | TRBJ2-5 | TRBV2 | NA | CASSEAGFETQYF | TGTGCCAGCAGTGAGGCCGGGTTTGAGACCCAGTACTTC
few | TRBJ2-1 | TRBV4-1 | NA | CASSQGSATGYNEQFF | TGCGCCAGCAGCCAAGGATCAGCGACGGGCTACAATGAGCAGTTCTTC
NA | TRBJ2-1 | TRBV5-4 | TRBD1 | CASSPWDRRYNEQFF | TGTGCCAGCAGCCCTTGGGACAGGCGCTACAATGAGCAGTTCTTC
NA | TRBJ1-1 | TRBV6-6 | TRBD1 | CATRGGPAEAFF | TGTGCCACCAGGGGGGGACCCGCTGAAGCTTTCTTT
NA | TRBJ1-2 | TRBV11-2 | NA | CASSLVTARDGYTF | TGTGCCAGCAGCTTAGTGACAGCCCGTGATGGCTACACCTTC
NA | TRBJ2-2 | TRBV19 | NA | CANRTGSDTGELFF | TGTGCCAATCGAACAGGCAGTGACACCGGGGAGCTGTTTTTT
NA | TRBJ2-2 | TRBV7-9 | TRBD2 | CASSLAGEVAGELFF | TGTGCCAGCAGCCTAGCGGGAGAGGTGGCCGGGGAGCTGTTTTTT
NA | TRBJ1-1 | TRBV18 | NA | CASSHEPGVEAFF | TGTGCCAGCTCCCACGAACCGGGGGTTGAAGCTTTCTTT
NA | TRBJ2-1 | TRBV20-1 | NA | CSALDYNEQFF | TGCAGTGCTCTGGACTACAATGAGCAGTTCTTC
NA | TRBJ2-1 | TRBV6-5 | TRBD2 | CASADSGGDYNEQFF | TGTGCCAGCGCTGACTCGGGGGGGGACTACAATGAGCAGTTCTTC
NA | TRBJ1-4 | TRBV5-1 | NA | CASSLATTAVATNEKLFF | TGCGCCAGCAGCTTGGCAACGACAGCTGTTGCAACTAATGAAAAACTGTTTTTT
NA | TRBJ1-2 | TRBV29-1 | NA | CSVADYGYTF | TGCAGCGTCGCGGACTATGGCTACACCTTC
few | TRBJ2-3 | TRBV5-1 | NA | CASSSQDPRATDTQYF | TGCGCCAGCAGCTCTCAAGACCCCCGGGCCACAGATACGCAGTATTTT
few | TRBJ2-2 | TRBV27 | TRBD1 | CASKPGQANTGELFF | TGTGCCAGCAAACCGGGACAGGCGAACACCGGGGAGCTGTTTTTT
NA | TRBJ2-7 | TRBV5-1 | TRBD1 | CASSSGQGEPRYYEQYF | TGCGCCAGCAGCTCGGGACAGGGAGAGCCTCGCTATTACGAGCAGTACTTC
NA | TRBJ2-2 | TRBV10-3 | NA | CAISGGRVNTGELFF | TGTGCCATCAGTGGTGGCAGGGTGAACACCGGGGAGCTGTTTTTT
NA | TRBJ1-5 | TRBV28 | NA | CASSLYRNSNQPQHF | TGTGCCAGCAGTTTATACAGGAATAGCAATCAGCCCCAGCATTTT
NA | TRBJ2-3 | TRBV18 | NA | CVSSRQAQGIDTQYF | TGTGTCAGCTCACGACAGGCCCAAGGCATAGATACGCAGTATTTT
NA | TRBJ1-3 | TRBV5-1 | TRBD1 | CASSLFPGQGAPGNTIYF | TGCGCCAGCAGCTTGTTCCCGGGACAGGGGGCGCCTGGAAACACCATATATTTT
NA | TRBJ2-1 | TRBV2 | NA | CASAPRERPVYNEQFF | TGTGCCAGCGCCCCCCGGGAGCGGCCAGTCTACAATGAGCAGTTCTTC
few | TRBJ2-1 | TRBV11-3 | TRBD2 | CASSLGREGLDEQFF | TGTGCCAGCAGCTTGGGGCGGGAGGGCCTGGATGAGCAGTTCTTC
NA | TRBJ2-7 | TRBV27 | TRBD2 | CASRDRGTSGSYEQYF | TGTGCCAGCAGAGATCGAGGGACTAGCGGGAGTTACGAGCAGTACTTC
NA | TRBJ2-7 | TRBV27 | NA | CASSYRWSSYEQYF | TGTGCCAGCAGCTATCGGTGGAGCTCCTACGAGCAGTACTTC
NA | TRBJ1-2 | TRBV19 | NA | CASSLAPDSVDGYTF | TGTGCCAGTAGTCTTGCTCCCGATTCAGTTGATGGCTACACCTTC
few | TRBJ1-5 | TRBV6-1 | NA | CASSVMGRYGNQPQHF | TGTGCCAGCAGTGTAATGGGACGCTATGGCAATCAGCCCCAGCATTTT
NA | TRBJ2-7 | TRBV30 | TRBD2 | CAWRHRPGTSGIEGPYEQYF | TGTGCCTGGAGGCACCGCCCCGGGACTAGCGGGATCGAGGGGCCTTACGAGCAGTACTTC